This T cell receptor (beta chain) was documented in a study of vaccination effects on CD4 cells after COVID-19. Findings and caveats of the study: Marked clonal contraction of both clone types appeared late after vaccination.

Produced via immunoSEQ multiplex PCR; TCRdb's table is partial and in-frame only. The profile covers about 61,000 clones, with around four fifths appearing a single time and less than 1.5% taken by the ten largest. This clone occurred a few times. Its antigen remains unidentified. Sequencing in the ViraFEST assay came after antigen-specific CD4+ T cells had been expanded with viral peptide pools, which were used to stimulate PBMC. Culture proceeded for 10 days, and CD4+ T cells were then isolated. BNT162b2 vaccine or mRNA-1273 vaccine was given to participants in two doses. V lost 3 bases, J lost 6 bases, and 18 bases lay in between. Germline CDR1 is SGDLS and CDR2 is YYNGEE. This CDR3 is 16 amino acids long.

This chain links TRBV9 with TRBJ1-4, with D perhaps matching TRBD1 (6 bases). The receptor comes from a human donor who received a COVID-19 vaccine. Source: CD4+ T cells from PBMCs cultured with HCoV-229E spike peptides, taken after COVID-19 vaccination. CDR3 loop: CASSASAGGGDEKLFF. The CDR3 region has the DNA TGTGCCAGCAGCGCCTCCGCGGGAGGGGGAGATGAAAAACTGTTTTTT.